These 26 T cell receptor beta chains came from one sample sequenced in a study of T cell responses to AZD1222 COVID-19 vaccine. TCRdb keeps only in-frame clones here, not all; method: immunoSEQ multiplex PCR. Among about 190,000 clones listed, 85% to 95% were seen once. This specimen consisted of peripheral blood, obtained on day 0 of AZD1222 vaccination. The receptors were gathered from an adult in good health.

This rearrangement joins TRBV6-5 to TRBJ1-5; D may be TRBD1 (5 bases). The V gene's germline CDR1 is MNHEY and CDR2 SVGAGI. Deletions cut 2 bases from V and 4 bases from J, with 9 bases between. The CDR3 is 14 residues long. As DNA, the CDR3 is TGTGCCAGCAGTTACGGTCGGGGGAATCAGCCCCAGCATTTT. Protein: CASSYGRGNQPQHF.

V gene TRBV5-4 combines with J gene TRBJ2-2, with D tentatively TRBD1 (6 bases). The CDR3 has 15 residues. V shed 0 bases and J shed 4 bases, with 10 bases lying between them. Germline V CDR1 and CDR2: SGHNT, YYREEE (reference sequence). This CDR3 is CASSLVQGATGELFF. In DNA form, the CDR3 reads TGTGCCAGCAGCTTGGTACAGGGAGCCACCGGGGAGCTGTTTTTT.

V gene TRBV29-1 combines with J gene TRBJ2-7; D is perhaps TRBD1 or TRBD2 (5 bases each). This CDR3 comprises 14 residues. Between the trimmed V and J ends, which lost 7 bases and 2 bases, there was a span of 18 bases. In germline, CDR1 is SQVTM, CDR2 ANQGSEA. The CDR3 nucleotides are TGCAGCGGGATCACGGGGACGGTTGCCTACGAGCAGTACTTC. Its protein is CSGITGTVAYEQYF.

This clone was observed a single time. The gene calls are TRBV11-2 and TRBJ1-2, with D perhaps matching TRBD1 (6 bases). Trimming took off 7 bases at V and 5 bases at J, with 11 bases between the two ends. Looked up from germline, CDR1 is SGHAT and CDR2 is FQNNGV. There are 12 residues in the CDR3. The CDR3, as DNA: TGTGCCAGCACCGCCGGACAGTATGGCTACACCTTC. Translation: CASTAGQYGYTF.

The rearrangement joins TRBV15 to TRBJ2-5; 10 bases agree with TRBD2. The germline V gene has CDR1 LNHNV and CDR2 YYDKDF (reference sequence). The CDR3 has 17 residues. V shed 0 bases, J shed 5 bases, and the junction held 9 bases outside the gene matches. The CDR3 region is CATSREPSAAGGETQYF. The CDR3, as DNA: TGTGCCACCAGCAGAGAGCCTTCCGCAGCGGGGGGGGAGACCCAGTACTTC.

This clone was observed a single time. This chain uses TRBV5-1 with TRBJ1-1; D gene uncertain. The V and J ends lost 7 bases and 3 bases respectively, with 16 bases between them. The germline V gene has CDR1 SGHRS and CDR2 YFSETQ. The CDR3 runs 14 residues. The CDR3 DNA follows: TGCGCCAGCTTCCCGGGTCTCCCCGACACTGAAGCTTTCTTT. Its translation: CASFPGLPDTEAFF.

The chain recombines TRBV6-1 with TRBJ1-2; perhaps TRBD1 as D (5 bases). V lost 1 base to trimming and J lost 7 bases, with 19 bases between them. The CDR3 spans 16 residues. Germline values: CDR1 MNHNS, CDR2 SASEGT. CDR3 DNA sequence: TGTGCCAGCAGTGAAGGGTGGCTGGGGGACCGGGTTGGCTACACCTTC. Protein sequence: CASSEGWLGDRVGYTF.

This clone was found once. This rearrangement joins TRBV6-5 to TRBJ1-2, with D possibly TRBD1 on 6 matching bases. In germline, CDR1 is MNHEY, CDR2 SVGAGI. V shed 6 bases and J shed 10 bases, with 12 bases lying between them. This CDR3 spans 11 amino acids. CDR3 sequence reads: CASSQGQTYTF. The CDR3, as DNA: TGTGCCAGCAGCCAAGGACAGACCTACACCTTC.

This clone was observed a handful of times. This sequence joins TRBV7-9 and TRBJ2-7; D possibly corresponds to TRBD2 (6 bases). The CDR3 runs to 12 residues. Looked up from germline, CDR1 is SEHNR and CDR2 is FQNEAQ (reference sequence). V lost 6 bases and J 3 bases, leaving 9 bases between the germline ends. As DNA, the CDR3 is TGTGCCAGCAGTGGGACTGGCTACGAGCAGTACTTC. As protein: CASSGTGYEQYF.

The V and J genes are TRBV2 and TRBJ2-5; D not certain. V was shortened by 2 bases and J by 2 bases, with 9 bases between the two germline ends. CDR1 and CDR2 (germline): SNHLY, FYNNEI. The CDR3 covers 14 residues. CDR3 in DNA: TGTGCCAGCAGTGAAAGGTCCACGCAAGAGACCCAGTACTTC. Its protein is CASSERSTQETQYF.

CDR3 DNA sequence: TGTGCCAGCAGCGGCATGAACACTGAAGCTTTCTTT. It specifies CASSGMNTEAFF. The rearrangement joins TRBV7-9 to TRBJ1-1; D is unclear. This CDR3 is built from 12 residues. V was clipped by 5 bases and J by 0 bases, with 4 bases between them. CDR1 SEHNR and CDR2 FQNEAQ come from the germline V gene (reference sequence).

The CDR3 reads CASSSRSTGELFF. CDR3 coding DNA: TGTGCCAGCAGCTCCCGTAGCACCGGGGAGCTGTTTTTT. The J gene is TRBJ2-2, the V gene TRBV3-1 (or the pseudogene TRBV3-2); D remains unclear. The germline V gene encodes CDR1 LGHDT and CDR2 YNNKEL (reference sequence). This CDR3 region has 13 residues. V dropped 5 bases and J dropped 4 bases, with 8 bases sitting between them.

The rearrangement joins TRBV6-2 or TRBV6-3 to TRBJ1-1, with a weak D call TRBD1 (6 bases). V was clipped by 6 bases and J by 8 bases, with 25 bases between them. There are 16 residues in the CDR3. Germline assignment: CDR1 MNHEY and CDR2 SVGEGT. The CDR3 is CASSLDDRLADREAFF. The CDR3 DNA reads TGTGCCAGCAGCCTCGACGACCGACTCGCCGACAGGGAAGCTTTCTTT.

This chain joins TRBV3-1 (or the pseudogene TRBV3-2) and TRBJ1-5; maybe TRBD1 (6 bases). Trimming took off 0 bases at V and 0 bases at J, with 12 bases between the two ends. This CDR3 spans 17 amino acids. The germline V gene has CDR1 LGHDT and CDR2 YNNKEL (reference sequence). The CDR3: CASSQDRGQSSNQPQHF. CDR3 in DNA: TGTGCCAGCAGCCAAGACCGGGGACAAAGTAGCAATCAGCCCCAGCATTTT.

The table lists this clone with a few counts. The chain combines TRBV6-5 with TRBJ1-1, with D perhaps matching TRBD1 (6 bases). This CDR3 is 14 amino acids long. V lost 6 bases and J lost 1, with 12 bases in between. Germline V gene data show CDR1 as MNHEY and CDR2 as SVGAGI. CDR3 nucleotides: TGTGCCAGCAGCGGGATCAGGGGGAACACTGAAGCTTTCTTT. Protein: CASSGIRGNTEAFF.

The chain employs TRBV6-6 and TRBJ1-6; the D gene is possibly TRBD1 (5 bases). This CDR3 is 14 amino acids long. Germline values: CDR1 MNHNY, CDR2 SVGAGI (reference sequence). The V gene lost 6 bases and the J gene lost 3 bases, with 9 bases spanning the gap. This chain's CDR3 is CASSRDSYNSPLHF. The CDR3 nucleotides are TGTGCCAGCAGCCGAGACAGCTATAATTCACCCCTCCACTTT.

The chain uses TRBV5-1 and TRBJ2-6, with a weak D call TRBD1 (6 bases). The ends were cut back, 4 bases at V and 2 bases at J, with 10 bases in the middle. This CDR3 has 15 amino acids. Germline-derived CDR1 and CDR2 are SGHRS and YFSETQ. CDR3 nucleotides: TGCGCCAGCAGCCTCGAGGGGGCTGGGGCCAACGTCCTGACTTTC. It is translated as CASSLEGAGANVLTF.

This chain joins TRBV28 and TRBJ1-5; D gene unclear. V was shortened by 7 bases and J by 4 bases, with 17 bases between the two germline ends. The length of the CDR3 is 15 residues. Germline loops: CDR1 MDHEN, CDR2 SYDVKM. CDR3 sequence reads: CASNTYFGPNQPQHF. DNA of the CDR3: TGTGCCAGCAACACCTACTTCGGTCCTAATCAGCCCCAGCATTTT.

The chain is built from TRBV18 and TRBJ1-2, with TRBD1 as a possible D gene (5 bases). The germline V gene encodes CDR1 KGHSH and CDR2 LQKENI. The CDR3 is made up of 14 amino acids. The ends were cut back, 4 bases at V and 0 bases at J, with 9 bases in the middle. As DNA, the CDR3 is TGTGCCAGCTCACAGGGACTAGCTAACTATGGCTACACCTTC. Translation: CASSQGLANYGYTF.

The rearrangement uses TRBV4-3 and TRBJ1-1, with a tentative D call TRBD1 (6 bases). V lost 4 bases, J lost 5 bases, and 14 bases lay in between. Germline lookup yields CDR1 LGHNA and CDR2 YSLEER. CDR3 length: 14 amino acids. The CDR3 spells CASSLVDRRTEAFF. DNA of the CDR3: TGCGCCAGCAGCCTCGTCGACAGGAGGACTGAAGCTTTCTTT.

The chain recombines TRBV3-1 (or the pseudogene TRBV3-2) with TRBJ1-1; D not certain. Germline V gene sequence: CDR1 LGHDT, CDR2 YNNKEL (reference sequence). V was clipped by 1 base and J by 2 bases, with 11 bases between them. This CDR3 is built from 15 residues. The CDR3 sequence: CASSQVRTGNTEAFF. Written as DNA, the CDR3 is TGTGCCAGCAGCCAAGTCCGGACGGGAAACACTGAAGCTTTCTTT.

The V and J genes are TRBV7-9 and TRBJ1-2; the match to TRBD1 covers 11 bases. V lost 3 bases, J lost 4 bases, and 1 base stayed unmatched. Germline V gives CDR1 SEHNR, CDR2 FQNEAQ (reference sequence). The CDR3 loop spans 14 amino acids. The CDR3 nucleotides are TGTGCCAGCAGCTTCGGGACAGGGGGCTATGGCTACACCTTC. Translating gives CASSFGTGGYGYTF.

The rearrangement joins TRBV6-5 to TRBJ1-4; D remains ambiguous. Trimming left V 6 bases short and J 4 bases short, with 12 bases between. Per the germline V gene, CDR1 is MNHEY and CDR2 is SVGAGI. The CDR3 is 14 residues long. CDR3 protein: CASRMATRNEKLFF. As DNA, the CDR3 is TGTGCCAGCAGAATGGCGACTCGTAATGAAAAACTGTTTTTT.

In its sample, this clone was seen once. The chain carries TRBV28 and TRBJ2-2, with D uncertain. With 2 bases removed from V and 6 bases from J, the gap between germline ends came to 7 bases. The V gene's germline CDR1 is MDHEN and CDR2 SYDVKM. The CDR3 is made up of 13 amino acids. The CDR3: CASSLGLSGELFF. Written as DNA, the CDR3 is TGTGCCAGCAGTTTAGGGCTATCCGGGGAGCTGTTTTTT.

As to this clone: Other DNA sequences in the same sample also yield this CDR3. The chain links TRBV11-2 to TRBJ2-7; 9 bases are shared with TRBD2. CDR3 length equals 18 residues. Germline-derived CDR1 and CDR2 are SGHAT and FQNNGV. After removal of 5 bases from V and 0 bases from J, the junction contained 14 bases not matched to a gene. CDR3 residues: CASSRGGSGGLFSYEQYF. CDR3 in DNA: TGTGCCAGCAGCCGGGGGGGGAGCGGGGGGTTATTCTCCTACGAGCAGTACTTC.

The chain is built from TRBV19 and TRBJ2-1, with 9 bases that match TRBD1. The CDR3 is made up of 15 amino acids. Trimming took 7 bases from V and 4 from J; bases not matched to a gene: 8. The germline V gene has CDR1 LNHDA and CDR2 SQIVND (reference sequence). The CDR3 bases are TGTGCCAGTACTGCCGGGACAGGGCTGTACAATGAGCAGTTCTTC. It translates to CASTAGTGLYNEQFF.